The 29 T cell receptor beta chains below all came from one sample that was sequenced in a study of cytomegalovirus exposure and HLA in healthy donors. TCRdb's copy holds only in-frame clones and misses some; the assay was immunoSEQ multiplex PCR. This table has some 140,000 clones, 84% appearing once. The sample comprised PBMCs. Receptors originate from a young woman in good health and CMV-seronegative.

The chain recombines TRBV7-2 with TRBJ1-4; 7 positions match TRBD1. The V gene's germline CDR1 is SGHTA and CDR2 FQGNSA. The V and J ends lost 5 bases and 9 bases, in that order; junction bases with no gene match: 15. The CDR3 runs to 16 residues. The CDR3 protein is CASSPGPTGNPQKLFF. The CDR3 DNA sequence: TGTGCCAGCAGCCCCGGACCGACAGGGAACCCCCAAAAACTGTTTTTT.

The chain combines TRBV6-1 with TRBJ1-1; D is perhaps TRBD1 (5 bases). Between the trimmed V and J ends, which lost 5 bases and 8 bases, there was a span of 15 bases. Germline CDR1 MNHNS, CDR2 SASEGT. The CDR3 consists of 13 residues. In DNA, the CDR3 is TGTGCCAGCAGTAGAGATAGGGCAGGGGAAGCTTTCTTT. The encoded protein is CASSRDRAGEAFF.

In its sample, this clone was seen once. V is TRBV6-5 and J is TRBJ2-6; D is ambiguous. This CDR3 is built from 13 residues. The V end lost 2 bases, the J end lost 4 bases, and 3 bases lay between the germline ends. Germline V gene data show CDR1 as MNHEY and CDR2 as SVGAGI. The CDR3 DNA is TGTGCCAGCAGTTACGGCGGGGCCAACGTCCTGACTTTC. Translating it yields CASSYGGANVLTF.

This clone was detected a few times. The genes are TRBV7-2 and TRBJ2-7; perhaps TRBD1 as D (6 bases). Between the trimmed V and J ends, which lost 5 bases and 0 bases, there was a span of 14 bases. CDR1 SGHTA and CDR2 FQGNSA come from the germline V gene. This CDR3 is 15 amino acids long. The CDR3 loop is CASSPRGFSSYEQYF. In nucleotides, the CDR3 is TGTGCCAGCAGCCCCAGGGGTTTCAGCTCCTACGAGCAGTACTTC.

This clone appeared once. The chain is built from TRBV2 and TRBJ1-1; perhaps TRBD1 as D (6 bases). Germline lookup yields CDR1 SNHLY and CDR2 FYNNEI. The CDR3 is made up of 15 amino acids. V was pared by 1 base and J by 4 bases, with 13 bases between. CDR3 in amino acids: CASSEVTGGATEAFF. The CDR3 region has the DNA TGTGCCAGCAGTGAAGTCACCGGGGGGGCCACTGAAGCTTTCTTT.

This rearrangement joins TRBV7-9 to TRBJ2-3; 9 bases are a match to TRBD2. The CDR3 length is 15 residues. V was clipped by 7 bases and J by 1 base; unmatched bases: 6. Germline assignment: CDR1 SEHNR and CDR2 FQNEAQ (reference sequence). CDR3 in amino acids: CASTVSSGGTDTQYF. CDR3 in DNA: TGTGCCAGCACCGTATCTAGCGGGGGCACAGATACGCAGTATTTT.

This chain connects TRBV28 to TRBJ2-7; D possibly corresponds to TRBD1 (6 bases). This CDR3 has 17 residues. The ends were cut back, 1 base at V and 3 bases at J, with 19 bases in the middle. CDR1 MDHEN and CDR2 SYDVKM come from the germline V gene. CDR3 sequence (DNA): TGTGCCAGCAGTTTATCAGGGCAGGGGCCGCAATTCTACGAGCAGTACTTC. Its translation: CASSLSGQGPQFYEQYF.

The chain carries TRBV19 and TRBJ1-2; 11 bases agree with TRBD1. This CDR3 has 14 amino acids. Germline V gene lookup returns CDR1 LNHDA and CDR2 SQIVND (reference sequence). After removal of 5 bases from V and 8 bases from J, the junction contained 7 bases not matched to a gene. This CDR3 reads CASSAWTGGEGYTF. Here the CDR3 DNA reads TGTGCCAGTAGTGCCTGGACAGGGGGCGAGGGCTACACCTTC.

The chain is built from TRBV7-9 and TRBJ2-3, with 8 bases aligning to TRBD2. Germline loops: CDR1 SEHNR, CDR2 FQNEAQ (reference sequence). CDR3 size: 12 residues. V was pared by 8 bases and J by 5 bases, with 3 bases of the junction left unmatched. The CDR3 DNA is TGTGCCAGCGCGGCGGGGGGAGATACGCAGTATTTT. Protein sequence: CASAAGGDTQYF.

V is TRBV5-1 and J is TRBJ2-2; TRBD1 agrees at 7 bases. V lost 4 bases and J lost 1; bases outside the gene matches: 4. Germline V CDR1 and CDR2: SGHRS, YFSETQ. CDR3 length: 15 residues. The CDR3 loop is CASSQRQGNTGELFF. CDR3 nucleotide sequence: TGCGCCAGCAGCCAAAGACAGGGGAACACCGGGGAGCTGTTTTTT. Looking up the rest from reference TRBV5-1 and TRBJ2-2 gives the full variable domain: KAGVTQTPRYLIKTRGQQVTLSCSPISGHRSVSWYQQTPGQGLQFLFEYFSETQRNKGNFPGRFSGRQFSNSRSEMNVSTLELGDSALYLCASSQRQGNTGELFFGEGSRLTVL.

The sample holds a few counts of this clone. The genes are TRBV4-2 and TRBJ1-5, with 9 bases aligning to TRBD1. The ends lost 3 bases at V and 4 bases at J; junction bases unmatched: 4. CDR3 size: 15 residues. CDR1 LGHNA and CDR2 YNFKEQ come from the germline V gene. Written as DNA, the CDR3 is TGTGCCAGCAGCCAGGTGGGACAGGGAAATCAGCCCCAGCATTTT. This encodes CASSQVGQGNQPQHF.

The chain employs TRBV2 and TRBJ2-4, with unresolved D. V lost 7 bases, J lost 3 bases, and 10 bases lay in between. This CDR3 region has 13 residues. Germline V lookup: CDR1 SNHLY, CDR2 FYNNEI. The CDR3 sequence: CASTDSGKNIQYF. CDR3 bases: TGTGCCAGCACCGATTCGGGCAAAAACATTCAGTACTTC.

The CDR3 DNA is TGTGCCAGCAGCTTGGGCGGGACAGGGCGAGAAAAACTGTTTTTT. It specifies CASSLGGTGREKLFF. The chain recombines TRBV5-8 with TRBJ1-4, with 9 bases fitting TRBD1. Germline CDR1 is SGHTS and CDR2 is YDEGEE. The CDR3 has 15 residues. Trimming at V came to 0 bases and at J to 8 bases, leaving 5 bases not matched to a gene. Supplemented by reference TRBV5-8 and TRBJ1-4, the full variable domain reads EAGVTQSPTHLIKTRGQQATLRCSPISGHTSVYWYQQALGLGLQFLLWYDEGEERNRGNFPPRFSGRQFPNYSSELNVNALELEDSALYLCASSLGGTGREKLFFGSGTQLSVL.

The chain couples TRBV11-2 to TRBJ2-2, with 9 bases that match TRBD1. Germline V gives CDR1 SGHAT, CDR2 FQNNGV. The CDR3 extends over 16 amino acids. The V and J ends lost 5 bases and 5 bases, in that order; junction bases with no gene match: 9. The CDR3, as DNA: TGTGCCAGCAGCCCGGACAGGGGAAGACGGACCGGGGAGCTGTTTTTT. Translated: CASSPDRGRRTGELFF.

The chain employs TRBV27 and TRBJ1-6, with 9 bases lining up with TRBD1. Germline CDR1 is MNHEY and CDR2 is SMNVEV (reference sequence). The junction had 8 bases not matched to a gene; V was cut back by 7 bases and J by 7 bases. The CDR3 covers 15 residues. In DNA, the CDR3 is TGTGCCAGCAAGAGCCGGGACAGGGTAAATTCACCCCTCCACTTT. Protein: CASKSRDRVNSPLHF.

V is TRBV5-1 and J is TRBJ1-5, with a weak D call TRBD1 (6 bases). The V and J ends lost 2 bases and 7 bases respectively, with 13 bases between them. Germline-derived CDR1 and CDR2 are SGHRS and YFSETQ. The CDR3 is 14 residues long. The DNA of the CDR3 is TGCGCCAGCAGCTTAGGGGGAAAGGACCAGCCCCAGCATTTT. Translating it yields CASSLGGKDQPQHF.

This sequence joins TRBV5-1 and TRBJ2-1, with TRBD2 identical over 11 bases. The ends lost 2 bases at V and 4 bases at J; junction bases unmatched: 2. This CDR3 contains 15 residues. CDR1 is SGHRS, CDR2 YFSETQ, per germline. The CDR3 loop is CASSFSGGVYNEQFF. CDR3 DNA: TGCGCCAGCAGCTTTAGCGGGGGGGTTTACAATGAGCAGTTCTTC.

The chain joins TRBV6-5 to TRBJ1-1; 8 bases match TRBD1. The CDR3 extends over 15 amino acids. Germline V gene sequence: CDR1 MNHEY, CDR2 SVGAGI. The trim removed 6 bases at V and 0 bases at J, leaving 6 bases unmatched. The CDR3 loop is CASSLTGALNTEAFF. CDR3 bases: TGTGCCAGCAGCCTGACAGGGGCGTTGAACACTGAAGCTTTCTTT.

The gene calls are TRBV28 and TRBJ2-3; 8 nucleotides line up with TRBD1. The CDR3 sequence is 16 residues long. CDR1 and CDR2 (germline): MDHEN, SYDVKM. Trimming took 2 bases from V and 3 from J; bases not matched to a gene: 7. In nucleotides, the CDR3 is TGTGCCAGCAGTTTAGGCAGGGGGCGCGGGACAGATACGCAGTATTTT. This sequence encodes CASSLGRGRGTDTQYF. Looking up the rest from reference TRBV28 and TRBJ2-3 gives the full variable domain: DVKVTQSSRYLVKRTGEKVFLECVQDMDHENMFWYRQDPGLGLRLIYFSYDVKMKEKGDIPEGYSVSREKKERFSLILESASTNQTSMYLCASSLGRGRGTDTQYFGPGTRLTVL.

V gene TRBV6-6 combines with J gene TRBJ1-5, with D perhaps TRBD1 (6 bases). Germline CDR1 is MNHNY and CDR2 is SVGAGI (reference sequence). This CDR3 has 14 amino acids. V was clipped by 6 bases and J by 5 bases, with 14 bases between them. The CDR3 reads CASSYQGRDQPQHF. DNA for the CDR3: TGTGCCAGCAGCTATCAGGGGCGGGATCAGCCCCAGCATTTT.

The chain carries TRBV28 and TRBJ2-2, with D perhaps matching TRBD1 (5 bases). From germline, CDR1 is MDHEN and CDR2 SYDVKM. CDR3 length: 14 amino acids. V lost 3 bases and J 5 bases, leaving 10 bases between the germline ends. CDR3 bases: TGTGCCAGCAGTTTCGGGCAGGGAACCGGGGAGCTGTTTTTT. Residues: CASSFGQGTGELFF.

The chain joins TRBV27 to TRBJ2-1; a weak D match, TRBD2 (6 bases). The CDR3 loop spans 15 amino acids. V was pared by 5 bases and J by 6 bases, with 17 bases between. CDR1 MNHEY and CDR2 SMNVEV come from the germline V gene (reference sequence). The CDR3 DNA reads as TGTGCCAGCAGTCCCCGGGACTTAATGTCCAATGAGCAGTTCTTC. It translates to CASSPRDLMSNEQFF.

The chain is built from TRBV28 and TRBJ1-2, with D perhaps matching TRBD1 (5 bases). CDR1 MDHEN and CDR2 SYDVKM come from the germline V gene. The V and J ends lost 10 bases and 4 bases respectively, with 16 bases between them. The CDR3 loop spans 13 amino acids. The CDR3 region has the DNA TGTGCCACGCCCAGTCGGGGGTCCTATGGCTACACCTTC. This encodes CATPSRGSYGYTF.

The V call is TRBV15, the J call TRBJ1-2, with D possibly matching TRBD1 (5 bases). Germline lookup yields CDR1 LNHNV and CDR2 YYDKDF (reference sequence). V gave up 5 bases and J gave up 4 bases, with 8 bases separating them. CDR3 length: 12 amino acids. CDR3: CATSPGPYGYTF. The CDR3 DNA reads TGTGCCACCAGCCCAGGGCCCTATGGCTACACCTTC.

V and J are TRBV5-4 and TRBJ2-3, with D perhaps given as TRBD1 or TRBD2 (6 bases each). There are 17 residues in the CDR3. The V end lost 4 bases, the J end lost 5 bases, and 23 bases lay between the germline ends. Germline V CDR1 and CDR2: SGHNT, YYREEE (reference sequence). The DNA for the CDR3 is TGTGCCAGCAGCCTGGGGGCTAGGGTGGGAGGAGGAGATACGCAGTATTTT. Translated, it gives CASSLGARVGGGDTQYF.

This chain links TRBV27 with TRBJ2-5, with D maybe TRBD1 (5 bases). V gave up 6 bases and J gave up 1 base, with 15 bases separating them. There are 15 residues in the CDR3. CDR1 is MNHEY, CDR2 SMNVEV, per germline (reference sequence). The CDR3 DNA sequence: TGTGCCAGCAGCAAAACAAGACAGCTCCAAGAGACCCAGTACTTC. This translates into CASSKTRQLQETQYF.

This clone came up once. The chain employs TRBV18 and TRBJ1-1; D may be TRBD1 (6 bases). Deletions cut 6 bases from V and 5 bases from J, with 13 bases between. The CDR3 contains 13 residues. Germline-derived CDR1 and CDR2 are KGHSH and LQKENI. The CDR3 DNA follows: TGTGCCAGCTCCGGGGGGCAGCGGACTGAAGCTTTCTTT. Its protein product is CASSGGQRTEAFF.

The rearrangement joins TRBV7-8 to TRBJ2-7; 8 bases align to TRBD2. The CDR3 is made up of 15 amino acids. The V gene's germline CDR1 is SGHVS and CDR2 FQNEAQ. J gave up 4 bases and V 5 bases, and 10 bases lay outside the gene matches. CDR3 nucleotide sequence: TGTGCCAGCAGCCTCCAGGGCGGGGGGTCGTACGAGCAGTACTTC. Protein product: CASSLQGGGSYEQYF.

This clone was seen a handful of times. J is TRBJ1-6 and V is TRBV30, with a weak D call TRBD1 (5 bases). Per germline, CDR1 GTSNPN and CDR2 SVGIG (reference sequence). This CDR3 is built from 13 residues. The V and J ends lost 1 base and 9 bases respectively, with 10 bases between them. Here the CDR3 reads CAWSGQQGSPLHF. Here the CDR3 DNA reads TGTGCCTGGAGTGGACAGCAAGGTTCACCCCTCCACTTT. The full variable domain, rest sourced from reference TRBV30 and TRBJ1-6, is SQTIHQWPATLVQPVGSPLSLECTVEGTSNPNLYWYRQAAGRGLQLLFYSVGIGQISSEVPQNLSASRPQDRQFILSSKKLLLSDSGFYLCAWSGQQGSPLHFGNGTRLTVT.